The source of this T cell receptor beta chain is a study of high-grade serous ovarian cancer treatment subgroups. The tumor samples were collected prior to definitive surgery or chemotherapy. Sequenced by immunoSEQ multiplex PCR; TCRdb stores in-frame clones only, minus some. The sample holds 12,000 or so clones, about 88% seen once. Germline CDR1 reads SQVTM; CDR2 reads ANQGSEA. V lost 7 bases, J lost 1 base, and 3 bases stayed unmatched. There are 12 residues in the CDR3. Sequencing was performed on tumor tissue. This receptor was obtained from a human donor with high-grade serous ovarian cancer. The rearrangement uses TRBV29-1 and TRBJ1-1, with TRBD1 matching over 7 bases. CDR3 sequence (DNA): TGCAGCGGAAACAGGGGGAACACTGAAGCTTTCTTT. This encodes CSGNRGNTEAFF.